The subject of this entry is one TCR beta chain. Its antigen is not known. TCRdb reanalysed the reads using MiXCR and keeps one entry per CDR3 protein. The data contain under 850,000 distinct CDR3 sequences, around 32% of them singletons. This sample is part of a study of T cell repertoires in cytomegalovirus infection. Study-wide context: Signatures in public TCR beta sequences pointed to both CMV infection and matching HLA type.

Study-level findings and limits: Cumulative frequency (of public TCR beta family members) identified carriers of CMV plus the relevant HLA. CMV-specific TCR beta clonotypes restricted by HLA-C were the ones dominating the ex vivo response.

CDR1 is LNHDA and CDR2 is SQIVND in the germline V gene (reference sequence). CDR3 size: 14 residues. V lost 7 bases and J 4 bases, leaving 15 bases between the germline ends. The chain employs TRBV19 and TRBJ2-3; no clear D gene. This receptor was taken from a human donor in good health (CMV status not recorded). Some clones in this sample may be carry-over from other donors' samples. Sequenced here: cultured PBMCs, sampled from culture after CMV antigen stimulation. The CDR3 loop is CASTIGPSSDTQYF. Here the CDR3 DNA reads TGTGCCAGTACCATCGGGCCCTCGTCAGATACGCAGTATTTT.